The 9 T cell receptor beta chains listed next were all sequenced from one sample in a study of T cell responses to AZD1222 COVID-19 vaccine. Clones were sequenced by immunoSEQ multiplex PCR, and TCRdb holds only the in-frame ones, with some missing. The sample carries about 82,000 clones, 80% to 95% recorded once. Here the sequenced sample was peripheral blood, taken 28 days after the second AZD1222 dose. The source is an adult who received the AZD1222 COVID-19 vaccine.

The chain recombines TRBV18 with TRBJ1-3; maybe TRBD1 (5 bases). Germline CDR1 and CDR2: KGHSH and LQKENI. V dropped 3 bases and J dropped 4 bases, with 10 bases sitting between them. The CDR3 has 14 amino acids. The CDR3 region is CASSPGLEGNTIYF. CDR3 nucleotides: TGTGCCAGCTCACCGGGACTGGAGGGAAACACCATATATTTT.

This chain uses TRBV5-4 with TRBJ1-2; D is perhaps TRBD1 (6 bases). Germline V gives CDR1 SGHNT, CDR2 YYREEE (reference sequence). The V end was cut by 0 bases, the J end by 4 bases, with 10 bases between. CDR3 length: 14 residues. CDR3 sequence reads: CASSLEDRGYGYTF. The CDR3 coding sequence is TGTGCCAGCAGCTTGGAGGACAGAGGCTATGGCTACACCTTC.

The chain uses TRBV7-2 and TRBJ2-1; D is possibly TRBD2 (5 bases). The V and J ends lost 6 bases and 7 bases respectively, with 13 bases between them. Germline V CDR1 and CDR2: SGHTA, FQGNSA. The CDR3 loop spans 13 amino acids. The CDR3 DNA reads as TGTGCCAGCAGGTTGATCGGGGAAAATGAGCAGTTCTTC. This gives the protein CASRLIGENEQFF.

The rearrangement links TRBV11-2 to TRBJ2-5; D not certain. Looked up from germline, CDR1 is SGHAT and CDR2 is FQNNGV. CDR3 length equals 14 residues. V was shortened by 1 base and J by 0 bases, with 6 bases between the two germline ends. Written as DNA, the CDR3 is TGTGCCAGCAGCTTAGTAGGGAACCAAGAGACCCAGTACTTC. Encoded protein: CASSLVGNQETQYF.

The chain recombines TRBV5-8 with TRBJ2-7, with D unclear. The germline gives CDR1 SGHTS, CDR2 YDEGEE. This CDR3 comprises 9 residues. The V end lost 3 bases, the J end lost 5 bases, and 0 bases lay between the germline ends. CDR3 DNA sequence: TGTGCCAGCAGCTACGAGCAGTACTTC. Its protein product is CASSYEQYF.

This rearrangement joins TRBV11-3 to TRBJ1-1; D is undetermined. The CDR3 is made up of 14 amino acids. V dropped 5 bases and J dropped 1 base, with 11 bases sitting between them. Germline lookup yields CDR1 SGHNT and CDR2 YENEEA. Here the CDR3 reads CASSPTARNTEAFF. CDR3 nucleotides: TGTGCCAGCAGCCCGACGGCCAGGAACACTGAAGCTTTCTTT.

The chain couples TRBV4-1 to TRBJ1-2, with D maybe TRBD1 (5 bases). Deletions cut 1 base from V and 4 bases from J, with 22 bases between. Germline V lookup: CDR1 MGHRA, CDR2 YSYEKL. The CDR3 consists of 18 residues. The CDR3 here is CASSQAWGPTSVFYGYTF. The CDR3 bases are TGCGCCAGCAGCCAAGCGTGGGGACCAACCTCTGTATTCTATGGCTACACCTTC.

The chain couples TRBV6-5 to TRBJ1-2; D gene uncertain. V was clipped by 7 bases and J by 4 bases, with 13 bases between them. The CDR3 loop spans 13 amino acids. Germline-derived CDR1 and CDR2 are MNHEY and SVGAGI. The CDR3 DNA reads as TGTGCCAGCAAAATGGGCTCTGGCTATGGCTACACCTTC. It codes for CASKMGSGYGYTF.

This chain joins TRBV24-1 and TRBJ2-3; D assignment may be TRBD1 or TRBD2 (5 bases each). Germline-derived CDR1 and CDR2 are KGHDR and SFDVKD. The CDR3 length is 14 residues. Trimming cost V 3 bases and J 1 base, with 7 bases left between them. The CDR3 protein is CATSDTGRTDTQYF. The CDR3 nucleotides are TGTGCCACCAGTGATACGGGGCGCACAGATACGCAGTATTTT.